Listed below are T cell receptor beta chains from one sample, sequenced in a study of regulatory T cells in long-lasting Graves disease. TCRdb reprocessed the multiplex PCR reads with MiXCR, giving one entry per CDR3 protein. The table has 450,000 to 650,000 distinct CDR3 sequences, roughly a sixth seen once; the top ten hold around 25%. A further study also used this sample, focusing on T cells in Graves' hyperthyroidism and ophthalmopathy.

The material was peripheral blood mononuclear cells (PBMCs), obtained at new diagnosis, from a patient treated with antithyroid drugs. These TCRs come from a middle-aged woman with Graves disease. CDR3s include the opening cysteine and the closing phenylalanine or tryptophan. Fields, in order: D gene, V gene, clone size, J gene, CDR3 protein, CDR3 DNA. The D gene is left open where the match is weak. Rows may omit the clone size; those that give it use once, few, many or a size class.

TRBD1,TRBV11-2,many,TRBJ2-7,CASSFTGDEQYF,TGTGCCAGCAGCTTCACAGGGGACGAGCAGTACTTC
TRBD1,TRBV6-1,-,TRBJ1-6,CASEGQVNSPLHF,TGTGCCAGCGAGGGACAGGTAAATTCACCCCTCCACTTT
-,TRBV19,-,TRBJ2-5,CASSEASWETQYF,TGTGCCAGTAGTGAGGCTAGCTGGGAGACCCAGTACTTC
TRBD1,TRBV18,many,TRBJ1-2,CASSAGQGRGYTF,TGTGCCAGCTCAGCGGGACAGGGACGTGGCTACACCTTC
TRBD1,TRBV6-1,many,TRBJ1-5,CASKWGQTMLNQPQHF,TGTGCCAGCAAGTGGGGACAGACTATGTTAAATCAGCCCCAGCATTTT
-,TRBV30,many,TRBJ1-5,CAWSAQKAQPQHF,TGTGCCTGGAGTGCCCAGAAGGCTCAGCCCCAGCATTTT
-,TRBV19,-,TRBJ1-6,CASPHVQGSNSPLHF,TGTGCCAGCCCTCACGTGCAGGGGAGTAATTCACCCCTCCACTTT
TRBD1,TRBV5-6,few,TRBJ1-4,CASSLAPGQGQKLFF,TGTGCCAGCAGCTTGGCCCCGGGACAGGGGCAAAAACTGTTTTTT
-,TRBV30,many,TRBJ2-7,CAWSVGYEQYF,TGTGCCTGGAGTGTGGGGTACGAGCAGTACTTC
TRBD1,TRBV19,-,TRBJ1-5,CASSPLQGANGQPQHF,TGTGCCAGTAGTCCTCTACAGGGGGCCAATGGTCAGCCCCAGCATTTT
-,TRBV20-1,many,TRBJ1-1,CSANPAGAKAFF,TGCAGTGCCAACCCAGCAGGGGCAAAAGCTTTCTTT
-,TRBV3-1,-,TRBJ2-4,CTSSQDEAGAEGIQYF,TGTACCAGCAGCCAAGATGAGGCGGGCGCCGAGGGCATTCAGTACTTC
-,TRBV5-4,-,TRBJ1-6,CASSLDGASYNSPLHF,TGTGCCAGCAGCTTGGACGGAGCCTCCTATAATTCACCCCTCCACTTT
-,TRBV3-1,few,TRBJ2-5,CASSQDPAWEWTSGAQYF,TGTGCCAGCAGCCAAGATCCGGCTTGGGAGTGGACCTCCGGGGCCCAGTACTTC
-,TRBV30,-,TRBJ1-4,CAWSVEGLVKELFF,TGTGCCTGGAGTGTTGAGGGTCTCGTAAAAGAACTGTTTTTT
TRBD1,TRBV2,-,TRBJ2-3,CASMGTGTDTQYF,TGTGCCAGCATGGGGACAGGGACAGATACGCAGTATTTT
-,TRBV7-8,many,TRBJ1-5,CASGDKYNQPQHF,TGTGCCAGCGGCGACAAGTACAATCAGCCCCAGCATTTT
TRBD1,TRBV4-1,-,TRBJ2-5,CASSQDPGQTETQYF,TGCGCCAGCAGCCAAGATCCGGGACAGACAGAGACCCAGTACTTC
-,TRBV28,many,TRBJ1-6,CASSVGRGAHSPLHF,TGTGCCAGCAGTGTTGGGCGGGGGGCCCATTCACCCCTCCACTTT
TRBD1,TRBV9,many,TRBJ2-3,CASSVRQGPYTDTQYF,TGTGCCAGCAGCGTGAGACAGGGTCCGTACACAGATACGCAGTATTTT
TRBD1,TRBV5-6,few,TRBJ1-1,CASSTRQGTEAFF,TGTGCCAGCAGCACCAGACAGGGCACTGAAGCTTTCTTT
-,TRBV29-1,-,TRBJ2-5,CSVDRTGQETQYF,TGCAGCGTTGATCGCACAGGACAAGAGACCCAGTACTTC
TRBD1,TRBV19,-,TRBJ1-5,CATTGGNRGNQSQHF,TGTGCCACGACAGGGGGCAATCGGGGCAATCAGTCCCAGCATTTT
TRBD1,TRBV5-1,few,TRBJ2-7,CASSDRDRGNFYEQYF,TGCGCCAGCAGCGATCGGGACAGGGGAAATTTCTACGAGCAGTACTTC
-,TRBV2,many,TRBJ2-7,CASIAGKGSYEQYF,TGTGCCAGCATAGCAGGGAAAGGTTCCTACGAGCAGTACTTC
-,TRBV3-1,many,TRBJ1-2,CASSHHGGLYGYTF,TGTGCCAGCAGCCACCACGGGGGCCTATATGGCTACACCTTC
-,TRBV28,-,TRBJ2-7,CASNRGSSSYERYF,TGTGCCAGCAATCGGGGGTCGAGCTCCTACGAGCGGTACTTC
TRBD1,TRBV11-2,many,TRBJ1-4,CASSLGQGATNEKLFF,TGTGCCAGCAGCCTGGGACAGGGGGCGACTAATGAAAAACTGTTTTTT
TRBD1,TRBV18,many,TRBJ2-7,CASSRDRVEQYF,TGTGCCAGCTCACGAGACAGGGTCGAGCAGTACTTC
-,TRBV5-1,few,TRBJ1-2,CASSLGDRQAYTF,TGCGCCAGCAGCTTGGGGGACCGACAGGCGTACACCTTC
-,TRBV5-1,-,TRBJ2-1,CASSLEQRTYEQFF,TGCGCCAGCAGCTTGGAACAGCGTACCTACGAGCAGTTCTTC
-,TRBV20-1,few,TRBJ1-2,CSAVAGDYGYTF,TGCAGTGCAGTAGCCGGGGACTATGGCTACACCTTC
-,TRBV2,many,TRBJ1-5,CASSEDALNQPQHF,TGTGCCAGCAGTGAAGACGCCCTTAATCAGCCCCAGCATTTT
TRBD2,TRBV2,many,TRBJ2-1,CASSLLAGGTYNEQFF,TGTGCCAGCAGTTTGCTAGCGGGGGGAACCTACAATGAGCAGTTCTTC
-,TRBV2,many,TRBJ2-7,CASRPDSPYEQYF,TGTGCCAGCCGCCCGGACAGTCCCTACGAGCAGTACTTC
TRBD1,TRBV9,few,TRBJ1-3,CASSVRDRDSGNTIYF,TGTGCCAGCAGCGTAAGGGACAGGGACTCTGGAAACACCATATATTTT
-,TRBV6-5,few,TRBJ1-6,CASSYRHFNSPLHF,TGTGCCAGCAGCTACAGACATTTTAATTCACCCCTCCACTTT
-,TRBV7-2,many,TRBJ2-3,CASSPASTDTQYF,TGTGCCAGCAGCCCGGCCTCCACAGATACGCAGTATTTT
TRBD1,TRBV3-1,few,TRBJ1-6,CASSQGQGWSPLHF,TGTGCCAGCAGCCAAGGACAGGGTTGGTCACCCCTCCACTTT
-,TRBV30,many,TRBJ2-1,CSAGSWDEQFF,TGTAGTGCAGGGTCCTGGGATGAGCAGTTCTTC
-,TRBV6-2/TRBV6-3,-,TRBJ2-3,CASRGRRGTATDTQYF,TGTGCCAGCAGGGGGCGGAGGGGGACAGCCACAGATACGCAGTATTTT
-,TRBV9,-,TRBJ1-6,CASSVAGSGSPLHF,TGTGCCAGCAGCGTAGCAGGGTCTGGTTCACCCCTCCACTTT
-,TRBV6-2/TRBV6-3,few,TRBJ2-7,CASSYSAGPKSVEQYF,TGTGCCAGCAGTTACTCGGCCGGACCCAAAAGTGTCGAGCAGTACTTC
-,TRBV30,many,TRBJ1-2,CAWKNYGYTF,TGTGCCTGGAAGAACTATGGCTACACCTTC
-,TRBV6-1,many,TRBJ2-4,CASSEEPGNIQYF,TGTGCCAGCAGTGAAGAGCCAGGGAACATTCAGTACTTC
-,TRBV3-1,-,TRBJ1-5,CASSPRWGGDNQPQHF,TGTGCCAGCAGCCCGAGGTGGGGGGGGGACAATCAGCCCCAGCATTTT
TRBD2,TRBV20-1,many,TRBJ2-3,CSARSGLAGWEDTQYF,TGCAGTGCTAGGTCGGGACTAGCGGGGTGGGAAGATACGCAGTATTTT
-,TRBV2,many,TRBJ1-2,CASSRRESGGLGYTF,TGTGCCAGCAGTCGCCGGGAGAGCGGGGGACTCGGCTACACCTTC
-,TRBV6-1,many,TRBJ1-2,CASSEGRGHTGYTF,TGTGCCAGCAGTGAAGGCAGGGGACATACTGGCTACACCTTC
TRBD1,TRBV2,few,TRBJ1-4,CASREGTGKSKLFF,TGTGCCAGCAGGGAAGGGACAGGGAAGTCAAAACTGTTTTTT
-,TRBV7-3,many,TRBJ2-5,CASSLTPRGAGETQYF,TGTGCCAGCAGCTTAACCCCCCGGGGGGCCGGAGAGACCCAGTACTTC
-,TRBV3-1,many,TRBJ1-1,CASSPLTLGSPTEAFF,TGTGCCAGCAGCCCTCTGACCCTGGGAAGCCCCACTGAAGCTTTCTTT
TRBD1,TRBV12-3/TRBV12-4,many,TRBJ1-5,CASSSLGQLNQPQHF,TGTGCCAGCAGCTCCCTGGGACAGCTAAATCAGCCCCAGCATTTT
TRBD2,TRBV7-9,-,TRBJ2-2,CASSSSRVLAGRNTGELFF,TGTGCCAGCAGCTCCTCCCGAGTACTAGCGGGGAGAAACACCGGGGAGCTGTTTTTT
-,TRBV30,-,TRBJ2-1,CAWIPLGQVNEQFF,TGTGCCTGGATACCCTTGGGGCAGGTCAATGAGCAGTTCTTC
TRBD1,TRBV30,few,TRBJ1-4,CAWSVGQGTEKLFF,TGTGCCTGGAGTGTGGGACAGGGGACTGAAAAACTGTTTTTT
TRBD2,TRBV27,-,TRBJ2-2,CASSFLGLAGGRGTGELFF,TGTGCCAGCAGTTTTCTAGGACTAGCGGGGGGGCGTGGCACCGGGGAGCTGTTTTTT
-,TRBV30,-,TRBJ1-5,CAWSFGGNQPQHF,TGTGCCTGGAGTTTTGGGGGCAATCAGCCCCAGCATTTT
TRBD1,TRBV27,-,TRBJ2-2,CASRITGGATGELFF,TGTGCCAGCAGAATAACAGGGGGCGCCACCGGGGAGCTGTTTTTT
TRBD1,TRBV24-1,-,TRBJ1-6,CATPRPGTGKGSPLHF,TGTGCCACGCCTCGTCCCGGGACAGGGAAGGGTTCACCCCTCCACTTT